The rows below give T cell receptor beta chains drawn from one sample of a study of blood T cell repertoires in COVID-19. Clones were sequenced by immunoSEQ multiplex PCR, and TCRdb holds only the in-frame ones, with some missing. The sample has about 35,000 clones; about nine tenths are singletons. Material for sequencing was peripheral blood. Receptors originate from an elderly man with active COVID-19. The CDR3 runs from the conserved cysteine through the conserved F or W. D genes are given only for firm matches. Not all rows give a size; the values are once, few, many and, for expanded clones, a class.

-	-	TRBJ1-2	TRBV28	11	CASVGLVGYTF	TGTGCCAGCGTGGGGCTGGTTGGCTACACCTTC
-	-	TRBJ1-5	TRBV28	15	CASIDQGYSNQPQHF	TGTGCCAGCATCGACCAGGGATATAGCAATCAGCCCCAGCATTTT
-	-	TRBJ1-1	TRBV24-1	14	CATSKDRGWTEAFF	TGTGCCACCAGCAAAGACAGAGGCTGGACTGAAGCTTTCTTT
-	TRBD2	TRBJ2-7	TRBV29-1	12	CSVAGDAYEQYF	TGCAGCGTCGCGGGAGACGCCTACGAGCAGTACTTC
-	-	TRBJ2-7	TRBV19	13	CASSTSQGYEQYF	TGTGCCAGTAGTACCTCGCAGGGCTACGAGCAGTACTTC
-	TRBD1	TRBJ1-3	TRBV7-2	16	CASSLIGQGIGNTIYF	TGTGCCAGCAGTTTAATCGGACAGGGGATCGGAAACACCATATATTTT
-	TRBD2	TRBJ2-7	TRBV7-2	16	CASSLKSGGDSYEQYF	TGTGCCAGCAGCTTAAAGAGCGGGGGCGACTCCTACGAGCAGTACTTC
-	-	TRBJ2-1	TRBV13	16	CASSLARGGSYNEQFF	TGTGCCAGCAGCTTAGCGCGGGGAGGCTCCTACAATGAGCAGTTCTTC
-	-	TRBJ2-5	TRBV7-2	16	CASSPRGGQPQETQYF	TGTGCCAGCAGCCCAAGAGGAGGCCAACCTCAAGAGACCCAGTACTTC
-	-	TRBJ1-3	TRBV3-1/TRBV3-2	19	CASSQAPMRMEISGNTIYF	TGTGCCAGCAGCCAAGCCCCAATGAGGATGGAGATCTCTGGAAACACCATATATTTT
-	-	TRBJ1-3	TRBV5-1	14	CAPSACSSGNTIYF	TGCGCCCCCTCTGCCTGCAGCTCTGGAAACACCATATATTTT
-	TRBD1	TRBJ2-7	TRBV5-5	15	CASSWGQGVLVEQYF	TGTGCCAGCAGCTGGGGACAGGGAGTACTGGTCGAGCAGTACTTC
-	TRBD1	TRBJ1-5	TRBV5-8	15	CASSLRTGSNQPQHF	TGTGCCAGCAGTCTCCGGACAGGTTCCAATCAGCCCCAGCATTTT
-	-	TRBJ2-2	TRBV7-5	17	CARSFGRDRGWAGELFF	TGTGCCAGAAGCTTTGGCCGGGACAGGGGGTGGGCCGGGGAGCTGTTTTTT
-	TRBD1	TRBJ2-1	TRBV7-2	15	CASSFQTGTYNEQFF	TGTGCCAGCAGCTTTCAGACAGGGACCTACAATGAGCAGTTCTTC
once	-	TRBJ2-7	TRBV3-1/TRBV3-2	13	CASSPPAHYEQYF	TGTGCCAGCAGCCCTCCTGCACACTACGAGCAGTACTTC
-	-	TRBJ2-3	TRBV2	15	CASSVGSRNTDTQYF	TGTGCCAGCAGTGTCGGGTCCCGAAACACAGATACGCAGTATTTT
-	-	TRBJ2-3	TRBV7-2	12	CASTLNRDTQYF	TGTGCCAGCACCTTAAACCGGGATACGCAGTATTTT
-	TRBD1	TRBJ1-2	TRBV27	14	CASSSDRSPHGYTF	TGTGCCAGCAGTTCGGACAGGTCCCCCCATGGCTACACCTTC
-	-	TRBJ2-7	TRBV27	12	CASSLFGGEQYF	TGTGCCAGCAGTTTATTCGGCGGCGAGCAGTACTTC
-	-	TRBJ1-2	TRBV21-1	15	CASSSPGGEGYGYTF	TGTGCCAGCAGCTCCCCCGGAGGGGAGGGCTATGGCTACACCTTC
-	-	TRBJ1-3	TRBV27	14	CASRGGSTGNTIYF	TGTGCCTCCCGGGGGGGGTCCACTGGAAACACCATATATTTT
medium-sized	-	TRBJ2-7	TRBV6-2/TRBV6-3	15	CASSYEGLPYYEQYF	TGTGCCAGCAGTTACGAAGGACTACCATACTACGAGCAGTACTTC
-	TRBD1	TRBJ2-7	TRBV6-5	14	CASRVSGGRNEQYF	TGTGCCAGCAGGGTGTCAGGGGGCAGGAACGAGCAGTACTTC
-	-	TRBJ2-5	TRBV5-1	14	CASSSTGSQETQYF	TGCGCCAGCAGCTCCACGGGTTCACAAGAGACCCAGTACTTC
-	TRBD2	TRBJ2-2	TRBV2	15	CASRPAGGDTGELFF	TGTGCCAGCAGGCCAGCGGGAGGCGACACCGGGGAGCTGTTTTTT
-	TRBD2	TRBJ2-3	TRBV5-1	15	CASSSGLAGADTQYF	TGCGCCAGCAGCTCGGGACTAGCGGGAGCAGATACGCAGTATTTT
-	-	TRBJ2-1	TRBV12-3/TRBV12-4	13	CASSLEWGDEQFF	TGTGCCAGCAGTTTAGAGTGGGGGGATGAGCAGTTCTTC
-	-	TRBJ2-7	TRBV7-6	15	CASSPTTLTAYEQYF	TGTGCCAGCAGCCCCACCACCCTAACAGCCTACGAGCAGTACTTC
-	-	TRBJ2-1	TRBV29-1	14	CSVNGGLSGNEQFF	TGCAGCGTGAACGGGGGTTTAAGTGGAAATGAGCAGTTCTTC
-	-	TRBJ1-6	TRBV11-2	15	CASSFGNRVNSPLHF	TGTGCCAGCAGCTTCGGTAACAGGGTTAATTCACCCCTCCACTTT
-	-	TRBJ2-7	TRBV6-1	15	CASSEAPNSGYEQYF	TGTGCCAGCAGTGAAGCGCCTAATAGCGGTTACGAGCAGTACTTC
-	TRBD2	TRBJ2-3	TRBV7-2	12	CAGHSGSDTQYF	TGTGCCGGTCATAGCGGGAGTGATACGCAGTATTTT
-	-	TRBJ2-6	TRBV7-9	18	CASSPIPSATSGANVLTF	TGTGCCAGCAGCCCAATCCCCTCAGCGACCTCTGGGGCCAACGTCCTGACTTTC
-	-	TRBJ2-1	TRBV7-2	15	CASSPYSNSYNEQFF	TGTGCCAGCAGCCCTTACTCGAACTCCTACAATGAGCAGTTCTTC
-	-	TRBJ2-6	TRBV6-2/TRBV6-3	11	CASSYPNVLTF	TGTGCCAGCAGTTACCCTAACGTCCTGACTTTC
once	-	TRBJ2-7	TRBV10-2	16	CASRGQGGERGYEQYF	TGCGCCAGCAGGGGTCAGGGAGGCGAGAGGGGCTACGAGCAGTACTTC
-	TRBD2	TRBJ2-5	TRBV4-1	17	CASSLSGTSGSGETQYF	TGCGCCAGCAGCCTCTCCGGGACTAGCGGGAGCGGAGAGACCCAGTACTTC
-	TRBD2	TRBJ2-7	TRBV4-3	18	CASSQDLLTSGATYEQYF	TGCGCCAGCAGCCAAGATCTCCTAACTAGCGGGGCTACCTACGAGCAGTACTTC
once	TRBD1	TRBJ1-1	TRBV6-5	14	CASSYDRTGTEAFF	TGTGCCAGCAGTTACGATCGGACAGGGACTGAAGCTTTCTTT
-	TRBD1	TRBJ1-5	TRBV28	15	CASSGTGGARQPQHF	TGTGCCAGCAGTGGGACAGGGGGCGCGAGACAGCCCCAGCATTTT
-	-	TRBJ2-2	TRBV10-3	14	CAISGRGNTGELFF	TGTGCCATCAGTGGAAGGGGGAACACCGGGGAGCTGTTTTTT
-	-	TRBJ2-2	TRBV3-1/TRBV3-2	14	CASRSLVGTGELFF	TGTGCCAGCAGGAGTCTAGTCGGCACCGGGGAGCTGTTTTTT
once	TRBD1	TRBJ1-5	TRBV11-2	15	CASSLVGQANQPQHF	TGTGCCAGCAGCTTAGTGGGACAGGCCAATCAGCCCCAGCATTTT
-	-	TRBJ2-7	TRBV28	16	CASSIQGKRHLGEQYF	TGTGCCAGCAGTATCCAGGGAAAAAGGCATCTGGGGGAGCAGTACTTC
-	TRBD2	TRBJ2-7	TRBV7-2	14	CASSTSGNSYEQYF	TGTGCCAGCAGCACTAGCGGGAACTCCTACGAGCAGTACTTC
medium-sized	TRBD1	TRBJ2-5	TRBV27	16	CASSLSSGTGEETQYF	TGTGCCAGCAGTTTGAGTAGTGGGACAGGCGAAGAGACCCAGTACTTC
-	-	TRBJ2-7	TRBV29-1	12	CSVSTSRGEQYF	TGCAGCGTTTCCACTTCACGAGGGGAGCAGTACTTC
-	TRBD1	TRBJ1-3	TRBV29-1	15	CSVEAPTGGRNTIYF	TGCAGCGTTGAGGCTCCCACAGGGGGTAGAAACACCATATATTTT
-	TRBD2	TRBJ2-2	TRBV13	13	CASRAGGSGELFF	TGTGCCAGCAGGGCGGGGGGATCCGGGGAGCTGTTTTTT